This is a list of T cell receptor beta chains from one sample in a study of blood T cell repertoires in COVID-19. TCRdb keeps only in-frame clones here, not all; method: immunoSEQ multiplex PCR. The sample includes roughly 60,000 clones, roughly 88% of them seen just once. The sequenced sample consisted of peripheral blood. Receptors were obtained from a human donor in a cohort sampled during active COVID-19. CDR3s include the opening cysteine and the closing phenylalanine or tryptophan. The D gene is left open where the match is weak. Some rows mark clone size as missing; the rest say once, few, many or name a class of expanded clone.

d_call	v_call	clone_size	j_call	cdr3_nt	cdr3_aa
.	TRBV28	.	TRBJ1-1	TGTGCCAGCAGTCAACCGTGGCAGACAAACACTGAAGCTTTCTTT	CASSQPWQTNTEAFF
.	TRBV7-6	once	TRBJ2-6	TGTGCCAGCGGAGAGGGCGCCTACTCTGGGGCCAACGTCCTGACTTTC	CASGEGAYSGANVLTF
.	TRBV6-5	.	TRBJ1-1	TGTGCCAGCAGGGACGGGGGGAGGAAAGCTTTCTTT	CASRDGGRKAFF
TRBD2	TRBV5-4	.	TRBJ2-5	TGTGCCAGCAGCCACGGGACTAGCGGGAGACGTGGGTGGGGAGAGACCCAGTACTTC	CASSHGTSGRRGWGETQYF
.	TRBV11-1	.	TRBJ2-7	TGTGCCAGCACGAGACGGGGTGGTAGAGACGAGCAGTACTTC	CASTRRGGRDEQYF
.	TRBV4-3	.	TRBJ2-2	TGCGCCAGCAGCCACGGACTCCACACCGGGGAGCTGTTTTTT	CASSHGLHTGELFF
TRBD1	TRBV11-2	.	TRBJ1-3	TGTGCCAGCAGCTTGGGACAGAGCTCTGGAAACACCATATATTTT	CASSLGQSSGNTIYF
TRBD1	TRBV15	.	TRBJ2-2	TGTGCCACCAGCAGACAGCGGACAGGGCCCACCGGGGAGCTGTTTTTT	CATSRQRTGPTGELFF
TRBD1	TRBV10-3	.	TRBJ2-7	TGTGCCATCAGTGCTACTCCGGGGACAGGGGACTACGAGCAGTACTTC	CAISATPGTGDYEQYF
.	TRBV5-6	once	TRBJ1-2	TGTGCCAGCAGCTTGGGGGGGGGCCGGGATGGCTACACCTTC	CASSLGGGRDGYTF
TRBD2	TRBV9	.	TRBJ2-7	TGTGCCAGCAGCGTAGAGCCCGGGACTAGCGGGAGGAGCTACGAGCAGTACTTC	CASSVEPGTSGRSYEQYF
.	TRBV28	.	TRBJ2-5	TGTGCCAGCAGTTCAAATACATTCCAAGAGACCCAGTACTTC	CASSSNTFQETQYF
.	TRBV15	.	TRBJ2-5	TGTGCCACCAGCAGAAGATCCGGCAGGGGCCAAGAGACCCAGTACTTC	CATSRRSGRGQETQYF
TRBD1	TRBV7-2	.	TRBJ1-5	TGTGCCAGCAGCGATAACCCAACAGGGGAACGCCAGCCCCAGCATTTT	CASSDNPTGERQPQHF
.	TRBV21-1	.	TRBJ1-2	TGTGCCAGCACCAGAAAGGGAGCTCTTAGTGACTATGGCTACACCTTC	CASTRKGALSDYGYTF
.	TRBV3-1/TRBV3-2	.	TRBJ1-6	TGTGCCAGCAGCGCAAGAACAGGGAGCTCCTATAATTCACCCCTCCACTTT	CASSARTGSSYNSPLHF
TRBD1	TRBV6-2/TRBV6-3	.	TRBJ2-7	TGTGCCAGCAGCCGACAGGGCTACGAGCAGTACTTC	CASSRQGYEQYF
TRBD1	TRBV27	.	TRBJ1-5	TGTGCCAGCAGTCCCCTGATTGGACAGGCTAATCAGCCCCAGCATTTT	CASSPLIGQANQPQHF
.	TRBV4-1	.	TRBJ2-7	TGCGCCAGCAGCCAAGATCACGCGGGGGCGAACGAGCAGTACTTC	CASSQDHAGANEQYF
TRBD1	TRBV28	.	TRBJ1-1	TGTGCCAGCAGTCCAAGGACAGGGGGCGTCTCTGAAGCTTTCTTT	CASSPRTGGVSEAFF
TRBD2	TRBV5-4	.	TRBJ2-5	TGTGCCAGCAGCTTCCCCCTAGCGGGACCTCAAGAGACCCAGTACTTC	CASSFPLAGPQETQYF
TRBD2	TRBV4-1	.	TRBJ2-1	TGCGCCAGCAGCCATCTAGCGGGGAGCAATCGGCGAATTGAGCAGTTCTTC	CASSHLAGSNRRIEQFF
TRBD1	TRBV10-3	.	TRBJ2-7	TGTGCCATCAACAAAGGACAGGGGGCAACCTACGAGCAGTACTTC	CAINKGQGATYEQYF
TRBD2	TRBV7-2	.	TRBJ2-3	TGTGCCAGCAGGAGCCCCAGCGGGAGGGCCGGAGATACGCAGTATTTT	CASRSPSGRAGDTQYF
TRBD2	TRBV19	.	TRBJ2-5	TGTGCCAGTAGTCCTTCTAGCGGGAGTTTCATAGAGACCCAGTACTTC	CASSPSSGSFIETQYF
.	TRBV5-4	.	TRBJ2-7	TGTGCCAGCAGCTTCGGAGTAACCTACGAGCAGTACTTC	CASSFGVTYEQYF
TRBD1	TRBV3-1/TRBV3-2	.	TRBJ1-2	TGTGCCAGCAGGCTCCAAGGACAGGGCGGAGGCTACACCTTC	CASRLQGQGGGYTF
.	TRBV19	.	TRBJ2-1	TGTGCCAGTAGCCTAGGGGGGAGGGCCGAGGGGGAGCAGTTCTTC	CASSLGGRAEGEQFF
TRBD1	TRBV9	.	TRBJ2-7	TGTGCCAGCAGCGTAGACGGGACAGCGGCCTACGAGCAGTACTTC	CASSVDGTAAYEQYF
.	TRBV5-4	.	TRBJ2-7	TGTGCCAGCAGCTTGACAGGATCCTACGAGCAGTACTTC	CASSLTGSYEQYF
TRBD2	TRBV19	.	TRBJ2-1	TGTGCCAGTAGTATAGTGAGACTAGCGGGAGATGGTGAGCAGTTCTTC	CASSIVRLAGDGEQFF
.	TRBV6-5	.	TRBJ2-3	TGTGCCAGCAGTTACTCGCGGAGGAGCACAGATACGCAGTATTTT	CASSYSRRSTDTQYF
.	TRBV6-8	.	TRBJ2-7	TGTGCCAGCAGTTACTCTAGCCCCTACGAGCAGTACTTC	CASSYSSPYEQYF